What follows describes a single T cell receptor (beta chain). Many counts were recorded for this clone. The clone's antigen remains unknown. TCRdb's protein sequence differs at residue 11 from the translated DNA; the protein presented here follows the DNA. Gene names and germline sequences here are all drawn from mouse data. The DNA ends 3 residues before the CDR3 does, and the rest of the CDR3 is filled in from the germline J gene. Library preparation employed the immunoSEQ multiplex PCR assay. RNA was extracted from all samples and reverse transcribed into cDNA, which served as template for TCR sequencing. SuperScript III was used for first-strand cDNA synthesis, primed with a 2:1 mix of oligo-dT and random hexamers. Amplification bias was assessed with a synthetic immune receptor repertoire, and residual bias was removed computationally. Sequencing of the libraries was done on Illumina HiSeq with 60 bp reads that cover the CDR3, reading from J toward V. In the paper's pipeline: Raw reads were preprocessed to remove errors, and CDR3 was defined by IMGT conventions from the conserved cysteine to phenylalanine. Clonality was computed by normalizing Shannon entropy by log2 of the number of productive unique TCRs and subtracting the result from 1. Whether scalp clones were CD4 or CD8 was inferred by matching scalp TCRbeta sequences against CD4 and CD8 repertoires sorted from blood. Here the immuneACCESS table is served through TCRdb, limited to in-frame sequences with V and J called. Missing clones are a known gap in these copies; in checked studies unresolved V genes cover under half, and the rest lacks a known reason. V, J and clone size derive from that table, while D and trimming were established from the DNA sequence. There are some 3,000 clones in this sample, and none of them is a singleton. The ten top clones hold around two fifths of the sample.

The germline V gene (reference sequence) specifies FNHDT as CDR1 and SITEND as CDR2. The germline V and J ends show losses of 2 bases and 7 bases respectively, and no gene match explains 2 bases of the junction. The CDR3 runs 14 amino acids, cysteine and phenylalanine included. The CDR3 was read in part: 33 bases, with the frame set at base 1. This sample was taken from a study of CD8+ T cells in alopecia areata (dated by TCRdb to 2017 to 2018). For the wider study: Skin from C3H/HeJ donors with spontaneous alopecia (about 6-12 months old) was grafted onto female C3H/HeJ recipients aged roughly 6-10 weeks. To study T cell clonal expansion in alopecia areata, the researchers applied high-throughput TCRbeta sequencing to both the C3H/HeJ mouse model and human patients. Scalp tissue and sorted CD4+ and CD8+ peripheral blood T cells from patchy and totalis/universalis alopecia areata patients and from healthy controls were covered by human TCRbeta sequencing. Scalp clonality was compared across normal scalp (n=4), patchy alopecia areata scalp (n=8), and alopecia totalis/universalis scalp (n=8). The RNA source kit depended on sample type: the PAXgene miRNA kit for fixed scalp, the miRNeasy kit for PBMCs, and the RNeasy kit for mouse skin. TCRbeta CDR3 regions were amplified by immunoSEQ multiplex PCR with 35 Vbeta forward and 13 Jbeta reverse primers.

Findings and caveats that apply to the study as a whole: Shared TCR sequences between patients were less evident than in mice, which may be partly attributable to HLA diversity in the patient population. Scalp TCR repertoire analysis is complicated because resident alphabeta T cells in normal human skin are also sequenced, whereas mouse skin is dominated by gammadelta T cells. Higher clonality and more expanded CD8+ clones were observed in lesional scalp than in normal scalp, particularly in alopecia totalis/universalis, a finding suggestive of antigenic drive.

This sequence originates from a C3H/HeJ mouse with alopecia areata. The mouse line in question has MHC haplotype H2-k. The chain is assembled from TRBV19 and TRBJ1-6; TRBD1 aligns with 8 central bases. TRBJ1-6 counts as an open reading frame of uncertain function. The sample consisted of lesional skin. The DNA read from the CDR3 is TGTGCCAGCAGTATGGACAGGGAGAATTCGCCC. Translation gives CASSMDRENSP. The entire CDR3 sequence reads CASSMDRENSPLYF.